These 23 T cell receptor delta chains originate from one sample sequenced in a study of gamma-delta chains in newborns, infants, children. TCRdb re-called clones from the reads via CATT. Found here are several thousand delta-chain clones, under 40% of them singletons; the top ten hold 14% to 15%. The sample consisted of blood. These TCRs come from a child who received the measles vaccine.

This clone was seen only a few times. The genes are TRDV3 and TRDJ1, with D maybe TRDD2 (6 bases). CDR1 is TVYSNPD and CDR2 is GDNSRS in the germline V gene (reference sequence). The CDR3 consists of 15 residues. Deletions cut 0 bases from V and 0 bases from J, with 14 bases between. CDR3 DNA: TGTGCCTTTAGGCCCCCACTTCCTTACACCGATAAACTCATCTTT. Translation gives CAFRPPLPYTDKLIF.

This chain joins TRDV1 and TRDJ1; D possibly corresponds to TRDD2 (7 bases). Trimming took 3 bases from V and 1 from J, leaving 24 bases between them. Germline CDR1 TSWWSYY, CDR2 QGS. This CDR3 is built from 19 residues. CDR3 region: CALGELFPTGVGITDKLIF. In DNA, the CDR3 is TGTGCTCTTGGGGAGTTATTTCCTACGGGGGTGGGGATCACCGATAAACTCATCTTT.

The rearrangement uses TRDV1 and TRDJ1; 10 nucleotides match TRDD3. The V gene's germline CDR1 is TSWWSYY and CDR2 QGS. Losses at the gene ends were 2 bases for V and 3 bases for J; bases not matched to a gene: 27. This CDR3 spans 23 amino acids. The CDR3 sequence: CALGEKGLPRPTSHWGISDKLIF. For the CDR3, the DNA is TGTGCTCTTGGGGAAAAGGGCCTTCCTAGACCGACTTCTCACTGGGGGATTTCCGATAAACTCATCTTT.

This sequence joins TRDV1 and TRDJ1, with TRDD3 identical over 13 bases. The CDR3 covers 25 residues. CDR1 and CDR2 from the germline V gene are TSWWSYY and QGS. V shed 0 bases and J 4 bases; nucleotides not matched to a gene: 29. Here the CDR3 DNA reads TGTGCTCTTGGGGAACTTAGGCTCCTCTCCCGTCCCCGTTTACTGGGGGATACGCCCCTCGATAAACTCATCTTT. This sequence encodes CALGELRLLSRPRLLGDTPLDKLIF.

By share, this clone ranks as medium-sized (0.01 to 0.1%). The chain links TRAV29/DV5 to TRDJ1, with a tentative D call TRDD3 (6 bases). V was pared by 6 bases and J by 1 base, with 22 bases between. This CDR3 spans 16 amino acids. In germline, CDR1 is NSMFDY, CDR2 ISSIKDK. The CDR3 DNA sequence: TGTGCAGTTACGATCCTGGGGCGGGGGACCACCGATAAACTCATCTTT. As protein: CAVTILGRGTTDKLIF.

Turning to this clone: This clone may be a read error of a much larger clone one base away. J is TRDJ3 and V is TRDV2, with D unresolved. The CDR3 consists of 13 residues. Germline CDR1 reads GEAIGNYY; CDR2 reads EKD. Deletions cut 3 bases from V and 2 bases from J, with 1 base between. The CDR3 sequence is CACDAWDTRQMFF. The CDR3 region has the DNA TGTGCCTGTGACGCCTGGGACACCCGACAGATGTTTTTC.

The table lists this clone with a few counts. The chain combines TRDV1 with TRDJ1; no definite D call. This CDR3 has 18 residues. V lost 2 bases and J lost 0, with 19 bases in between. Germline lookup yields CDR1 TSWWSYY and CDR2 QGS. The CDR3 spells CALGEGVPRSGYTDKLIF. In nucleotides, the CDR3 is TGTGCTCTTGGGGAAGGGGTCCCCCGTTCGGGGTACACCGATAAACTCATCTTT.

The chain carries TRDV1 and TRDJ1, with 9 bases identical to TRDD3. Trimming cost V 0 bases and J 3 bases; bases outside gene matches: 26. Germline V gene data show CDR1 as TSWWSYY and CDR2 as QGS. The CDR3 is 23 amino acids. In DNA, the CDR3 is TGTGCTCTTGGGGAACTTCCTACGGCAGTTTTATGCTGGGGGATCGAACAGCCCGATAAACTCATCTTT. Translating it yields CALGELPTAVLCWGIEQPDKLIF.

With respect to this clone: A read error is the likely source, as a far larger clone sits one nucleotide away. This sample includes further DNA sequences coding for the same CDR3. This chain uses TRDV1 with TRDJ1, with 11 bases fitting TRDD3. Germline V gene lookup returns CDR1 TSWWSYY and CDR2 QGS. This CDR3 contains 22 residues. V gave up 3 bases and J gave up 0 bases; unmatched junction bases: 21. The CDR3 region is CALGESPGGYFWAYDYTDKLIF. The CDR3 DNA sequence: TGTGCTCTTGGGGAGTCCCCTGGGGGATACTTTTGGGCGTACGATTACACCGATAAACTCATCTTT.

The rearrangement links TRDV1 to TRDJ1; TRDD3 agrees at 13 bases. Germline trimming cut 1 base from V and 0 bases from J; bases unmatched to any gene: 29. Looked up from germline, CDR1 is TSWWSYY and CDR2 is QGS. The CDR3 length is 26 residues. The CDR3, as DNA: TGTGCTCTTGGGGAACCCCTTTCCTTCCTACACATTTTTACTGGGGGATACGAGGGGTACACCGATAAACTCATCTTT. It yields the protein CALGEPLSFLHIFTGGYEGYTDKLIF.

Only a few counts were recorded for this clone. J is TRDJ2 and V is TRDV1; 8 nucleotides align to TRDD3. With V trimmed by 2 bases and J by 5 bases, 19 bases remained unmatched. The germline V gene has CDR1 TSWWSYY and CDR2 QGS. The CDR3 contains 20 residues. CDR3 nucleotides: TGTGCTCTTGGGGAAATCTCTTTCGAGGTGGGGGATCGGGATACAGCACAACTCTTCTTT. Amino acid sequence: CALGEISFEVGDRDTAQLFF.

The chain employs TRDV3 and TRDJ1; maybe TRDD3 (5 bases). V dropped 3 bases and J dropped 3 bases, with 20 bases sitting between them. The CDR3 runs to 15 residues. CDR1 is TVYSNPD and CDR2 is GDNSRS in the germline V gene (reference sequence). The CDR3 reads CAFPPPIRGPDKLIF. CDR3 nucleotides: TGTGCCTTCCCCCCACCCATACGAGGCCCCGATAAACTCATCTTT.

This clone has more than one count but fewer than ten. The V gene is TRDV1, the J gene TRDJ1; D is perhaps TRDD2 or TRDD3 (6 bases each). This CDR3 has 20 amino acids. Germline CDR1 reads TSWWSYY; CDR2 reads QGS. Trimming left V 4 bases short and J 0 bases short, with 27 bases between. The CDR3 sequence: CALGALFLPGGRPYTDKLIF. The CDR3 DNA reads TGTGCTCTTGGGGCCCTCTTCCTTCCCGGGGGACGCCCTTACACCGATAAACTCATCTTT.

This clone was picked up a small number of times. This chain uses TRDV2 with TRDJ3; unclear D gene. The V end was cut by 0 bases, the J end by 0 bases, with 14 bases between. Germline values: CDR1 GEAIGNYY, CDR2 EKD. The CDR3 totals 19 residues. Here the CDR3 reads CACDTVRAPSSWDTRQMFF. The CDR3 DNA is TGTGCCTGTGACACCGTTAGGGCCCCGAGCTCCTGGGACACCCGACAGATGTTTTTC.

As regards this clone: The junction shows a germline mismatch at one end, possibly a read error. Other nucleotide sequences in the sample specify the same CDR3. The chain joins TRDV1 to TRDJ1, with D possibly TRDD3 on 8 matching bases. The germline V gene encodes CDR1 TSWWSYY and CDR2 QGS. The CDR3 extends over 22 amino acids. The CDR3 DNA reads TGCGCTCTTGGGGACTTTTATTTTCCTACGCTGGGGGACCTCATCCCCACCGATAAACTCATCTTT. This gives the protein CALGDFYFPTLGDLIPTDKLIF.

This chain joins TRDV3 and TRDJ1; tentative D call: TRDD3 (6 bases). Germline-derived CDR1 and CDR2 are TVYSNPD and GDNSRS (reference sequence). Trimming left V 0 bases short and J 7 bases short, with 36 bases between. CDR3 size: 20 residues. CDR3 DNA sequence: TGTGCCTTTAGGCCGTGTGAATATACTGGGATTTTGATTGATGAAAGTAAACTCATCTTT. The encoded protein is CAFRPCEYTGILIDESKLIF.

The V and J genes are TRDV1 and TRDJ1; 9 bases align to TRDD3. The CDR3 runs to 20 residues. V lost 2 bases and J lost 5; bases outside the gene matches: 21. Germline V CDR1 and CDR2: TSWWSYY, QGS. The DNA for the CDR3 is TGTGCTCTTGGGGAAGGCCTCTCGTACTGGGGGACTACTCGGGTTGATAAACTCATCTTT. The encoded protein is CALGEGLSYWGTTRVDKLIF.

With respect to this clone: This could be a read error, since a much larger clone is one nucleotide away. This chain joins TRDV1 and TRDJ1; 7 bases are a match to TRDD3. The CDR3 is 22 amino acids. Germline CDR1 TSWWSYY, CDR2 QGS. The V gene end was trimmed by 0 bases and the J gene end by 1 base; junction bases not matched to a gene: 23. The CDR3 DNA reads TGTGCTCTTGGGGAACTAGAATCCCACCCCCACTGGGGAGAGTCGGTCACCGATAAACTCATCTTT. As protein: CALGELESHPHWGESVTDKLIF.

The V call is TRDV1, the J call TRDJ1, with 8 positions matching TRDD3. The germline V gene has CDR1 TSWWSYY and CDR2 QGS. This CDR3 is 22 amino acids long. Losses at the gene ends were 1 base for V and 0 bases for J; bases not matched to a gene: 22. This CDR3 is CALGERALARTGGLGYTDKLIF. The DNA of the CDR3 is TGTGCTCTTGGGGAACGAGCCCTCGCGCGTACTGGGGGGCTTGGGTACACCGATAAACTCATCTTT.

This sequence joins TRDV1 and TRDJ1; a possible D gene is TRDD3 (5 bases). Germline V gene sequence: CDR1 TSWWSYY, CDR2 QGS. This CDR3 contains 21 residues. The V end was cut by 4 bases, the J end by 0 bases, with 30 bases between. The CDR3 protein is CALGGASCGIGVYVYTDKLIF. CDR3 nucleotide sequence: TGTGCTCTTGGGGGGGCCTCCTGTGGAATTGGGGTATACGTATACACCGATAAACTCATCTTT.

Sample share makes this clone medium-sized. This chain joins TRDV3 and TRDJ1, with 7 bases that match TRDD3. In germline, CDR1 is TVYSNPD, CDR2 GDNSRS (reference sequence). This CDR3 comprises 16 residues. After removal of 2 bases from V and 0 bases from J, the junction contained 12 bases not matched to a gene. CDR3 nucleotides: TGTGCCTTTGACTACGGATACGCGGGGGACACCGATAAACTCATCTTT. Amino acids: CAFDYGYAGDTDKLIF.

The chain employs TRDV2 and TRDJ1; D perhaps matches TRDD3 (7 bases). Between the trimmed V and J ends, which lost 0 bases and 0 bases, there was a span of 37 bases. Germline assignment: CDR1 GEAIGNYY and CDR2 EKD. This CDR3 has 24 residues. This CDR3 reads CACDTAPSPRDITYWGKHTDKLIF. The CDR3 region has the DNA TGTGCCTGTGACACCGCTCCTTCCCCACGGGACATCACGTACTGGGGAAAACACACCGATAAACTCATCTTT.

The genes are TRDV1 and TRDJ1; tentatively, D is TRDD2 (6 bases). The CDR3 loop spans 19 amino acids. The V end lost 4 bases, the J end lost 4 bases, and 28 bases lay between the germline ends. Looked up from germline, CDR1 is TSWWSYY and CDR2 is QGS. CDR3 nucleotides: TGTGCTCTTGGGGGACCAGTACGTCCTACAGTCGGGGAGTTCGATAAACTCATCTTT. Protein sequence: CALGGPVRPTVGEFDKLIF.